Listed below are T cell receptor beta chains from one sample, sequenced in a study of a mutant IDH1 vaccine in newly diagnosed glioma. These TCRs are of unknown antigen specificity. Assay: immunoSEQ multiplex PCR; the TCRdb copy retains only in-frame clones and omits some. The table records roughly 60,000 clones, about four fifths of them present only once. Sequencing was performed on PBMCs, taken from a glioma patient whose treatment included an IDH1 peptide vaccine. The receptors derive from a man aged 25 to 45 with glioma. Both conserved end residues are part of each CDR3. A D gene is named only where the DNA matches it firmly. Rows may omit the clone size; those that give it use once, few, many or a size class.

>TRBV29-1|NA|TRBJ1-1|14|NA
CSVARDVRNTEAFF
TGCAGCGTTGCCAGGGACGTACGGAACACTGAAGCTTTCTTT
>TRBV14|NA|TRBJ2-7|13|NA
CASMKGDGYEQYF
TGTGCCAGTATGAAAGGGGACGGGTACGAGCAGTACTTC
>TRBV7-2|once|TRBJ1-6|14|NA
CASSLRSGESPLHF
TGTGCCAGCAGCTTAAGATCTGGCGAATCACCCCTCCACTTT
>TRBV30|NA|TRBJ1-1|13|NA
CAWRDGMNTEAFF
TGTGCCTGGAGGGACGGTATGAACACTGAAGCTTTCTTT
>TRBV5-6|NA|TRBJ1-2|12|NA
CASSPGPGGYTF
TGTGCCAGCAGCCCGGGACCGGGAGGCTACACCTTC
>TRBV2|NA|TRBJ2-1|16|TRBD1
CASCQWRTGDFNEQFF
TGTGCCAGCTGCCAATGGCGGACAGGGGATTTCAATGAGCAGTTCTTC
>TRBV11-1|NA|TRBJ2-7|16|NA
CASSQSRDPRFYEQYF
TGTGCCAGCAGCCAATCTAGGGACCCGAGATTTTACGAGCAGTACTTC
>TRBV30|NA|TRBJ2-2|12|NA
CAWSGNAGELFF
TGTGCCTGGAGTGGTAACGCCGGGGAGCTGTTTTTT
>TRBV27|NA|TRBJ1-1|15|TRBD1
CASSGYTGTEAEAFF
TGTGCCAGCAGTGGATACACCGGGACAGAGGCTGAAGCTTTCTTT
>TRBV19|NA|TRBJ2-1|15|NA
CASSIAQGPLNEQFF
TGTGCCAGTAGTATAGCCCAGGGGCCCTTAAATGAGCAGTTCTTC
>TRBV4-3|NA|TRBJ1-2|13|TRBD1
CASSQKTGEGYTF
TGCGCCAGCAGCCAGAAGACAGGGGAAGGCTACACCTTC
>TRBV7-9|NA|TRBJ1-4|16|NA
CASSLSGTGINEKLFF
TGTGCCAGCAGCTTATCCGGGACGGGGATTAATGAAAAACTGTTTTTT
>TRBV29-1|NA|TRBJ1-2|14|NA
CSAAHRASGYGYTF
TGCAGCGCGGCCCACAGGGCGTCAGGCTATGGCTACACCTTC
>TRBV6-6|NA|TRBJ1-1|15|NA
CASRAGSGWNTEAFF
TGTGCCAGCAGAGCAGGGAGTGGGTGGAACACTGAAGCTTTCTTT
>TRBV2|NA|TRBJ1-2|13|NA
CASSDRRDYGYTF
TGTGCCAGCAGTGACCGGAGGGACTATGGCTACACCTTC
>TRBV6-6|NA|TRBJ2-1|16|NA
CASSRRAGTQYNEQFF
TGTGCCAGCAGCCGACGCGCCGGGACCCAGTACAATGAGCAGTTCTTC
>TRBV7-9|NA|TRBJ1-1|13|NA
CASSFDGNTEAFF
TGTGCCAGCAGCTTTGACGGGAACACTGAAGCTTTCTTT
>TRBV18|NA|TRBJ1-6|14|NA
CASSLSSYNSPLHF
TGTGCCAGCTCACTCAGCTCCTATAATTCACCCCTCCACTTT
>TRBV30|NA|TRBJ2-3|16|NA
CAWSVPLTGSTDTQYF
TGTGCCTGGAGTGTACCTCTAACAGGGTCCACAGATACGCAGTATTTT
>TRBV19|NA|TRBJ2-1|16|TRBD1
CASTSRMRQGGNEQFF
TGTGCCAGTACCTCCCGTATGAGACAGGGGGGCAATGAGCAGTTCTTC
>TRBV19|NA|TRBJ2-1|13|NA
CASSLQGFGEQFF
TGTGCCAGTAGTTTACAGGGTTTCGGAGAGCAGTTCTTC
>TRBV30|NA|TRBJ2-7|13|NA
CAWSGSLSYEQYF
TGTGCCTGGAGCGGGTCCCTCTCCTACGAGCAGTACTTC
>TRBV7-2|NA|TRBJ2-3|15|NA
CASSLARISTDTQYF
TGTGCCAGCAGCTTAGCCCGAATTTCCACAGATACGCAGTATTTT
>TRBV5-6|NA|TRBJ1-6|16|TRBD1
CASSWGTGPRNSPLHF
TGTGCCAGCAGCTGGGGGACAGGGCCTAGGAATTCACCCCTCCACTTT
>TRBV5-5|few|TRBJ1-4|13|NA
CASSLDSNEKLFF
TGTGCCAGCAGCTTGGACTCTAATGAAAAACTGTTTTTT
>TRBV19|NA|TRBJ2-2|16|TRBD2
CASSILGPGGTGELFF
TGTGCCAGTAGTATCCTGGGACCGGGAGGGACCGGGGAGCTGTTTTTT
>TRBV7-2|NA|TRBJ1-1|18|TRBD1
CASSFSYGTGRKDTEAFF
TGTGCCAGCAGCTTTTCGTATGGGACAGGGCGTAAAGACACTGAAGCTTTCTTT
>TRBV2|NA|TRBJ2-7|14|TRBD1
CASSGQGALYEQYF
TGTGCCAGCAGTGGTCAGGGGGCGCTTTACGAGCAGTACTTC
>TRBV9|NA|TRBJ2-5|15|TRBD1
CASSASQGVQETQYF
TGTGCCAGCAGCGCCTCCCAGGGGGTCCAAGAGACCCAGTACTTC
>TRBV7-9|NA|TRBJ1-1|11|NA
CASSLGTEAFF
TGTGCCAGCAGCTTGGGCACTGAAGCTTTCTTT
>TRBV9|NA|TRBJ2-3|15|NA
CASSIQDGLTDTQYF
TGTGCCAGCAGCATCCAGGACGGGCTCACAGATACGCAGTATTTT
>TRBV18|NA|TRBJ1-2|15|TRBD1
CASSPRDSLNYGYTF
TGTGCCAGCTCACCAAGGGACAGCCTCAACTATGGCTACACCTTC
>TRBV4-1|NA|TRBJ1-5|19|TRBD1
CASSQPIGDRGFLNQPQHF
TGCGCCAGCAGCCAACCGATCGGGGACAGGGGGTTTCTCAATCAGCCCCAGCATTTT
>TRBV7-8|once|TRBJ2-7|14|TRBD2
CASSPRGGANEQYF
TGTGCCAGCAGCCCCCGGGGGGGGGCAAACGAGCAGTACTTC
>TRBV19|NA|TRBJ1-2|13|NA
CASSARDTYGYTF
TGTGCCAGTAGTGCCCGGGACACTTATGGCTACACCTTC
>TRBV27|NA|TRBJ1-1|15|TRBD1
CASSFVGTGVTEAFF
TGTGCCAGCAGTTTTGTAGGGACAGGGGTCACTGAAGCTTTCTTT
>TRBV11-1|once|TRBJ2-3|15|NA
CASSLEYRAGDTQYF
TGTGCCAGCAGCTTAGAGTACAGGGCGGGAGATACGCAGTATTTT